This TCR beta chain stems from a study of blood T cells in healthy people across ages. General study findings and limits: The fall in TCR beta diversity per million T cells was roughly linear with age.

This clonotype was counted between two and nine times. What it binds is unknown. CDR3 length equals 13 residues. Per the germline V gene, CDR1 is MDHEN and CDR2 is SYDVKM. V gave up 6 bases and J gave up 6 bases, with 13 bases separating them. Then a second PCR, running about 6 to 12 cycles, was carried out with a sample-barcoded 5' primer and a J-beta primer mix. TCRdb reanalysed the 5' RACE reads using MiXCR and keeps one entry per CDR3 protein. The sample has about 380,000 distinct CDR3 sequences; about half are singletons. The TCR sequence derives from a man in his 60s in good health. The J gene is TRBJ2-3, the V gene TRBV28; D possibly corresponds to TRBD2 (5 bases). Sequenced material: blood. CDR3 sequence: CASRTTREDTQYF. Written as DNA, the CDR3 is TGTGCCAGCAGAACCACTAGGGAGGATACGCAGTATTTT.